The present entry profiles one TCR beta chain with its context. Assay: immunoSEQ multiplex PCR; the TCRdb copy retains only in-frame clones and omits some. The sample holds fewer than 600,000 clones; about 85% are singletons and the top ten take approximately 13%. The sample belongs to a study of shared clonotypes between healthy human individuals. Trimming shortened V by 5 bases and J by 0 bases, and 11 bases separated the two germline ends. This CDR3 has 15 amino acids. The V gene's germline CDR1 is SNHLY and CDR2 FYNNEI. This receptor was identified in a middle-aged woman in good health. Some clones in this sample may be carry-over from other donors' samples. Specimen: PBMCs. The rearrangement uses TRBV2 and TRBJ1-5, with D maybe TRBD1 (5 bases). This CDR3 reads CASSRDLHSNQPQHF. Here the CDR3 DNA reads TGTGCCAGCAGTCGGGACCTACATAGCAATCAGCCCCAGCATTTT.